This T cell receptor beta chain was sequenced for a study of blood T cell repertoires in COVID-19. V was clipped by 8 bases and J by 4 bases, with 11 bases between them. CDR3 size: 13 residues. Germline assignment: CDR1 SEHNR and CDR2 FQNEAQ (reference sequence). Here immunoSEQ multiplex PCR was the method, and the copy in TCRdb shows in-frame clones only, minus some. The sample holds over 200,000 clones, less than 90% seen once. The rearrangement uses TRBV7-9 and TRBJ1-4; maybe TRBD1 (6 bases). The source material was PBMCs or T cells enriched from blood (not recorded which). The receptor was isolated from a woman between 40 and 50 years old who had recovered from COVID-19. CDR3 region: CASGTGFNEKLFF. The DNA for the CDR3 is TGTGCCAGCGGCACAGGGTTTAATGAAAAACTGTTTTTT.